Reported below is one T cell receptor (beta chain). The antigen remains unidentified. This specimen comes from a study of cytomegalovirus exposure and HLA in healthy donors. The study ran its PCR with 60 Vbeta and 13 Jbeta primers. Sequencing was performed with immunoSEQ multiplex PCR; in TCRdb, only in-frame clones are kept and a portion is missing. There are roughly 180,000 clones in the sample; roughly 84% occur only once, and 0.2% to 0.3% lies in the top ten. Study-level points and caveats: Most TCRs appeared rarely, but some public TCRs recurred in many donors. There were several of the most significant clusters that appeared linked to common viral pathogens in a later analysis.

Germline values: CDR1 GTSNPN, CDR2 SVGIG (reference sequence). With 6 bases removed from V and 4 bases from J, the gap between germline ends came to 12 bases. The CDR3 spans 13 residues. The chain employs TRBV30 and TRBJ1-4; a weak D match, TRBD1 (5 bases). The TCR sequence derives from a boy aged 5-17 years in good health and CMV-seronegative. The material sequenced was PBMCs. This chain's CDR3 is CACLRQYNEKLFF. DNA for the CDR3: TGTGCCTGTCTAAGACAGTATAATGAAAAACTGTTTTTT.